This TCR beta chain stems from a study of T cells in Graves' hyperthyroidism and ophthalmopathy. Germline CDR1 is SEHNR and CDR2 is FQNEAQ (reference sequence). Trimming took 5 bases from V and 0 from J; bases not matched to a gene: 6. The CDR3 contains 15 residues. Amplification of TCR beta CDR3 regions used RNA as the template. Carried out on the TCR CDR3, a first-round RT-PCR used the HTBI primer set. TCRdb re-called the multiplex PCR reads with MiXCR, one entry per CDR3 protein. The data contain over 500,000 distinct CDR3 sequences, more than 15% of them singletons. Diagnostic decisions used clinical symptoms, serum thyroxine and TRAb, thyroid ultrasound and orbital computed tomography. This clonotype was picked up many times.

The rearrangement joins TRBV7-9 to TRBJ1-1; 7 bases are shared with TRBD1. The sequenced sample was blood. The sequence came from a woman aged 18-29 years with Graves' ophthalmopathy. CDR3 sequence: CASSTTGALNTEAFF. The DNA for the CDR3 is TGTGCCAGCAGCACTACAGGGGCCCTGAACACTGAAGCTTTCTTT. The variable domain in full, with the rest retrieved from reference TRBV7-9 and TRBJ1-1, is DTGVSQNPRHKITKRGQNVTFRCDPISEHNRLYWYRQTLGQGPEFLTYFQNEAQLEKSRLLSDRFSAERPKGSFSTLEIQRTEQGDSAMYLCASSTTGALNTEAFFGQGTRLTVV.